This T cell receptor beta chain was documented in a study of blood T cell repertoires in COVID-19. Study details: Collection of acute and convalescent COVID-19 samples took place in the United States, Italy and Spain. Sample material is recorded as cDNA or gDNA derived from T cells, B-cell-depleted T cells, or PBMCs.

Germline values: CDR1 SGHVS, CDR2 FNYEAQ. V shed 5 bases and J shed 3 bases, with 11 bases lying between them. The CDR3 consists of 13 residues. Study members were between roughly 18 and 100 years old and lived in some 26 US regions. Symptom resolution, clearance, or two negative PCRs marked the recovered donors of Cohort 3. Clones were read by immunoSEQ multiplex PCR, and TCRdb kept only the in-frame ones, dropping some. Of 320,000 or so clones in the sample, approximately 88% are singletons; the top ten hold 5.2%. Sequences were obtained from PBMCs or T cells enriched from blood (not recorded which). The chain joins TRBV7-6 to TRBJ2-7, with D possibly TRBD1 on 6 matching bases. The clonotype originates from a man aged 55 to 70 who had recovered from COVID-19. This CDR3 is CASSTDRNYEQYF. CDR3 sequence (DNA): TGTGCCAGCAGCACTGACAGGAACTACGAGCAGTACTTC. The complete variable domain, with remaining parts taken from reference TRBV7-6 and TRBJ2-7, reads GAGVSQSPRYKVTKRGQDVALRCDPISGHVSLYWYRQALGQGPEFLTYFNYEAQQDKSGLPNDRFSAERPEGSISTLTIQRTEQRDSAMYRCASSTDRNYEQYFGPGTRLTVT.